A selection of T cell receptor beta chains follows, all from one sample in a study of Tregs in tolerant kidney transplant recipients. Generated by immunoSEQ multiplex PCR, the TCRdb table keeps only in-frame clones and is missing some. The data show around 63,000 clones, 70% to 90% seen once. Sequencing was performed on Tregs from blood, taken before the transplant. The source is a human donor who received a combined kidney and bone marrow transplant. The CDR3 runs from the conserved cysteine through the conserved F or W. The order of the fields is J gene, V gene, D gene, clone size, CDR3 protein, CDR3 DNA. A D gene is named only where the DNA matches it firmly. Clone size, where shown, is once, few, many, or a class for clones that have expanded.

J: TRBJ1-2
V: TRBV11-3
D: -
size: -
CDR3: CASSSSGGGYTF
DNA: TGTGCCAGCAGCTCTAGCGGGGGTGGCTACACCTTC

J: TRBJ2-5
V: TRBV7-6
D: -
size: -
CDR3: CASSVGGSSGTQYF
DNA: TGTGCCAGCAGCGTTGGGGGATCCTCTGGGACCCAGTACTTC

J: TRBJ2-7
V: TRBV7-2
D: -
size: -
CDR3: CASSPGVAREQYF
DNA: TGTGCCAGCAGCCCCGGGGTCGCGAGGGAGCAGTACTTC

J: TRBJ1-2
V: TRBV5-4
D: -
size: -
CDR3: CASSQRTRNYGYTF
DNA: TGTGCCAGCAGCCAACGGACCCGTAACTATGGCTACACCTTC

J: TRBJ2-7
V: TRBV28
D: TRBD1
size: once
CDR3: CASSLSSRGQYEQYF
DNA: TGTGCCAGCAGTTTATCGTCCAGGGGGCAATACGAGCAGTACTTC

J: TRBJ1-6
V: TRBV5-1
D: -
size: -
CDR3: CASSLGGLGNSPLHF
DNA: TGCGCCAGCAGCTTGGGGGGGCTTGGCAATTCACCCCTCCACTTT

J: TRBJ2-3
V: TRBV10-3
D: TRBD2
size: -
CDR3: CAIRGTSGADTQYF
DNA: TGTGCCATCAGAGGGACTAGCGGGGCAGATACGCAGTATTTT

J: TRBJ2-1
V: TRBV7-2
D: TRBD2
size: -
CDR3: CASSRLAGGASYNEQFF
DNA: TGTGCCAGCAGCCGACTAGCGGGAGGGGCCTCCTACAATGAGCAGTTCTTC

J: TRBJ2-5
V: TRBV6-5
D: TRBD1
size: -
CDR3: CASVGQGQETQYF
DNA: TGTGCCAGCGTCGGACAGGGCCAAGAGACCCAGTACTTC

J: TRBJ2-5
V: TRBV30
D: -
size: -
CDR3: CAWGGGSETQYF
DNA: TGTGCCTGGGGGGGAGGTTCAGAGACCCAGTACTTC

J: TRBJ1-2
V: TRBV7-9
D: -
size: -
CDR3: CASSPGIQGRFYGYTF
DNA: TGTGCCAGCAGCCCCGGAATCCAGGGGCGCTTTTATGGCTACACCTTC

J: TRBJ1-1
V: TRBV27
D: TRBD1
size: -
CDR3: CASSLSAWGQGVTFF
DNA: TGTGCCAGCAGTTTATCGGCTTGGGGACAGGGTGTTACTTTCTTT

J: TRBJ1-5
V: TRBV19
D: -
size: few
CDR3: CASSISDSNQPQHF
DNA: TGTGCCAGTAGTATATCGGATAGCAATCAGCCCCAGCATTTT

J: TRBJ2-7
V: TRBV28
D: TRBD2
size: -
CDR3: CASSLIASGRLDEQYF
DNA: TGTGCCAGCAGTTTAATAGCTAGCGGGAGGCTTGACGAGCAGTACTTC

J: TRBJ1-2
V: TRBV5-1
D: -
size: few
CDR3: CASSELPFVGGRSHGYTF
DNA: TGCGCCAGCAGTGAATTGCCCTTCGTTGGAGGGAGATCGCATGGCTACACCTTC

J: TRBJ2-3
V: TRBV29-1
D: -
size: -
CDR3: CSGTSTDTQYF
DNA: TGCAGCGGAACTAGCACAGATACGCAGTATTTT